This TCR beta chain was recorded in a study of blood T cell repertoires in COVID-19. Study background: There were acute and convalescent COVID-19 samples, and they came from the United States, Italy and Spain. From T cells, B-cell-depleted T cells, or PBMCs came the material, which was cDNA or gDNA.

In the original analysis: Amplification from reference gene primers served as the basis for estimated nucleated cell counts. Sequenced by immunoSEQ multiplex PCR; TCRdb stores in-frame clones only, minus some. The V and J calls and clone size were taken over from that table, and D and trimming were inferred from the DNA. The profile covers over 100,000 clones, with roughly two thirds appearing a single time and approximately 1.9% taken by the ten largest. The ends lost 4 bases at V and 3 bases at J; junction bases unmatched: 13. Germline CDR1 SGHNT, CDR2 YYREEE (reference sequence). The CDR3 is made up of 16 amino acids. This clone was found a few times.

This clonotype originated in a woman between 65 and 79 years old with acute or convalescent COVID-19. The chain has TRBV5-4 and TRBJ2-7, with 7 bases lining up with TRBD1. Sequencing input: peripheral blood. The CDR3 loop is CASSDRKGATGYEQYF. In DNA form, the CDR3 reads TGTGCCAGCAGCGACAGAAAGGGGGCGACGGGCTACGAGCAGTACTTC.